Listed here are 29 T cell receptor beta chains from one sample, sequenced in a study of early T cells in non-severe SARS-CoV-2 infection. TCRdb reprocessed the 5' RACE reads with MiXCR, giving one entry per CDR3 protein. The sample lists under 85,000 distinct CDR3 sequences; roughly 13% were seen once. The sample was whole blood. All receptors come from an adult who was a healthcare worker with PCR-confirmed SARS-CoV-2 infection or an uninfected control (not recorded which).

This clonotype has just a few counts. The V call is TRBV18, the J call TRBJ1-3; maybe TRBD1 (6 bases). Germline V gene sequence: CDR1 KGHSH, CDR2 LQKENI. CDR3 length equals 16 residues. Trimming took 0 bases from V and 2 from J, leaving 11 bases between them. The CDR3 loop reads CASSPPLAGAGNTIYF. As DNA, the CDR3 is TGTGCCAGCTCACCACCGCTCGCAGGGGCTGGAAACACCATATATTTT.

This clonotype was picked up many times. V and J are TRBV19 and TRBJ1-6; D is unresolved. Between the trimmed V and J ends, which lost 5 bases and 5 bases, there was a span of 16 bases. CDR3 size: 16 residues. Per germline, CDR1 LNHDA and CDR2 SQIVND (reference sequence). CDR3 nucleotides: TGTGCCAGTAGTGCAAACCGGGCCCTAAATAATTCACCCCTCCACTTT. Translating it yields CASSANRALNNSPLHF.

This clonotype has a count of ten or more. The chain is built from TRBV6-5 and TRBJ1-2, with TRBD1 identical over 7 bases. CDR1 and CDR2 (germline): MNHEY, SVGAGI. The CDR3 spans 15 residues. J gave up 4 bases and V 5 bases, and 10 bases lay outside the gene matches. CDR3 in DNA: TGTGCCAGCAGTCCTCCCGGGACAGCACTCTATGGCTACACCTTC. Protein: CASSPPGTALYGYTF.

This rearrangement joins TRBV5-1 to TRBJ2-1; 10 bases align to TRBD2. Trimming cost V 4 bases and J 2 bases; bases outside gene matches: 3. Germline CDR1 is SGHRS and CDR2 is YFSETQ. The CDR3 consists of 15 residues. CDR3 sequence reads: CASSQREGPYNEQFF. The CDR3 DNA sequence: TGCGCCAGCAGCCAGCGGGAGGGACCCTACAATGAGCAGTTCTTC.

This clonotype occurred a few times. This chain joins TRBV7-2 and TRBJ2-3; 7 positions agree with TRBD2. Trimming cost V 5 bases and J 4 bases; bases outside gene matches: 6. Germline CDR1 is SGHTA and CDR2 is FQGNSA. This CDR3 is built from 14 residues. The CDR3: CASSPGGGPDTQYF. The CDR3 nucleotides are TGTGCCAGCAGCCCGGGGGGAGGGCCAGATACGCAGTATTTT.

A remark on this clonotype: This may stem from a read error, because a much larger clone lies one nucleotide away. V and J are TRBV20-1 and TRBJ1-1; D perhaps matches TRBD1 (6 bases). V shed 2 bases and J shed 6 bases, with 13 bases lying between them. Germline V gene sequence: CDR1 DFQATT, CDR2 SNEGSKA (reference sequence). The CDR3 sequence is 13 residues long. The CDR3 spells CSARKDSFAEAFF. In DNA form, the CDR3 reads TGCAGTGCTAGAAAGGACAGCTTCGCTGAAGCTTTCTTT.

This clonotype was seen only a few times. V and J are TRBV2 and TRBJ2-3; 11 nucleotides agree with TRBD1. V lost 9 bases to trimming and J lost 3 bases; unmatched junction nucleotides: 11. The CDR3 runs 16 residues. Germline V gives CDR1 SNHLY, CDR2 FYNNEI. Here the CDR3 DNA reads TGTGCCAGTAATAAGCGGAGGGACAGGGGGACAGATACGCAGTATTTT. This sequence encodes CASNKRRDRGTDTQYF. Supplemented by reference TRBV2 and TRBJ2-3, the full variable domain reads EPEVTQTPSHQVTQMGQEVILRCVPISNHLYFYWYRQILGQKVEFLVSFYNNEISEKSEIFDDQFSVERPDGSNFTLKIRSTKLEDSAMYFCASNKRRDRGTDTQYFGPGTRLTVL.

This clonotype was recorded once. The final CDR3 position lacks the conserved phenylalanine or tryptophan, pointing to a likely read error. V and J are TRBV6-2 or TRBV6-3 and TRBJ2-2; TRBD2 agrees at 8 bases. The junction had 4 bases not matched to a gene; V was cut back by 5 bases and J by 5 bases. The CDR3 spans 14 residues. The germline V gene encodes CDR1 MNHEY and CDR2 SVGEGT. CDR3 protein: CASSKLAVTGELFS. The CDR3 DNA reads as TGTGCCAGCAGTAAACTAGCGGTAACCGGGGAGCTGTTTTCT.

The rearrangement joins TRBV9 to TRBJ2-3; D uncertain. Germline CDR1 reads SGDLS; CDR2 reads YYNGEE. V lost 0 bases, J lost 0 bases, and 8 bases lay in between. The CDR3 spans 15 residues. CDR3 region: CASSVGASSTDTQYF. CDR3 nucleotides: TGTGCCAGCAGCGTAGGGGCGTCTAGCACAGATACGCAGTATTTT.

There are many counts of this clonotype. The chain's CDR3 is CASSLRGGQNIQYF. The CDR3 DNA reads TGTGCCAGCAGCTTACGGGGGGGCCAAAACATTCAGTACTTC. The chain couples TRBV7-2 to TRBJ2-4; the match to TRBD2 covers 8 bases. With 2 bases clipped from V and 5 bases from J, the junction kept 2 bases outside the gene matches. Germline lookup yields CDR1 SGHTA and CDR2 FQGNSA. CDR3 length equals 14 residues. Supplemented by reference TRBV7-2 and TRBJ2-4, the full variable domain reads GAGVSQSPSNKVTEKGKDVELRCDPISGHTALYWYRQSLGQGLEFLIYFQGNSAPDKSGLPSDRFSAERTGGSVSTLTIQRTQQEDSAVYLCASSLRGGQNIQYFGAGTRLSVL.

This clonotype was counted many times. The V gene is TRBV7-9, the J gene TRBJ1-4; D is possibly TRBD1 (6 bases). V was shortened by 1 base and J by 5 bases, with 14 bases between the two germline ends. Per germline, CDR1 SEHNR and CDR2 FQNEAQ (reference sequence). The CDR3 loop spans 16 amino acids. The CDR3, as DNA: TGTGCCAGCAGCTTAGGAGAGACAGGATCAAATGAAAAACTGTTTTTT. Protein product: CASSLGETGSNEKLFF.

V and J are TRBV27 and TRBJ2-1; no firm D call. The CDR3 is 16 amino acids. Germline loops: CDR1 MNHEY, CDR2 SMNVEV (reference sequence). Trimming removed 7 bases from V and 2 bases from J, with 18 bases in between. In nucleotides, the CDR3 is TGTGCCAGCAAAGGTCGTAGCACCTTCCCCTACAATGAGCAGTTCTTC. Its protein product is CASKGRSTFPYNEQFF.

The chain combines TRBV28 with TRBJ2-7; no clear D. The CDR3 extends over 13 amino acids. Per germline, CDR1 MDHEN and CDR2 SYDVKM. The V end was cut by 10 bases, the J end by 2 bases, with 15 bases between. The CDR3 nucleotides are TGTGCCATTGCAGACCGATTAACCTACGAGCAGTACTTC. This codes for CAIADRLTYEQYF.

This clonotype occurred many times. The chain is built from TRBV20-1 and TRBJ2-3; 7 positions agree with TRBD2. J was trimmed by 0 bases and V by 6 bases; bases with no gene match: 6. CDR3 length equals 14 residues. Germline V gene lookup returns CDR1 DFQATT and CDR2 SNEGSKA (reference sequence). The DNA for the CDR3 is TGCAGTGCCTCCCTAGCGGATAGCACAGATACGCAGTATTTT. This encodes CSASLADSTDTQYF.

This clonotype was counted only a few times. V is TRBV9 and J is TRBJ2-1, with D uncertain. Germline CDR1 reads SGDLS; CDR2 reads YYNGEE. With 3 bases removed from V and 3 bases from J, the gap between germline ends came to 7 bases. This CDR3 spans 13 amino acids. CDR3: CASSAINYNEQFF. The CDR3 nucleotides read TGTGCCAGCAGCGCGATTAACTACAATGAGCAGTTCTTC.

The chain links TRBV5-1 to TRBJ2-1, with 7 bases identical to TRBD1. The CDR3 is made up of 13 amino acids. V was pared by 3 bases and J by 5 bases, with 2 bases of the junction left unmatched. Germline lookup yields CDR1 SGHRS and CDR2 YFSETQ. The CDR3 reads CASSSGQNNEQFF. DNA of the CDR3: TGCGCCAGCAGCTCGGGACAGAACAATGAGCAGTTCTTC.

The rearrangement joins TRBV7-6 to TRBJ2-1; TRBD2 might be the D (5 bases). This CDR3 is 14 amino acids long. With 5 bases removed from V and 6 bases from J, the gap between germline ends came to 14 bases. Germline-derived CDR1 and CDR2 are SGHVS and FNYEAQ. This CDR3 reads CASSHSGRSNEQFF. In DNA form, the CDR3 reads TGTGCCAGCAGCCACAGCGGTAGGAGCAATGAGCAGTTCTTC.

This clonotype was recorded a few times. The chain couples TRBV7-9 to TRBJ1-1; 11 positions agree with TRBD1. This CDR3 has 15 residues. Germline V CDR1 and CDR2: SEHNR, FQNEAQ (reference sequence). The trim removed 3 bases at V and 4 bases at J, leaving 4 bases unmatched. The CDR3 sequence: CASSLGQGGPTEAFF. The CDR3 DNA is TGTGCCAGCAGCTTGGGACAGGGGGGCCCCACTGAAGCTTTCTTT.

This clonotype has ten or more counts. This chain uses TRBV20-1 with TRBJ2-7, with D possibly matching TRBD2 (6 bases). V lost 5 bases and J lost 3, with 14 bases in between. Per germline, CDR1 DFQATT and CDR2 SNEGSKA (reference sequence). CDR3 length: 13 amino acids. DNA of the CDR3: TGCAGTGCTCCCACCCTGGGGGGCTACGAGCAGTACTTC. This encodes CSAPTLGGYEQYF.

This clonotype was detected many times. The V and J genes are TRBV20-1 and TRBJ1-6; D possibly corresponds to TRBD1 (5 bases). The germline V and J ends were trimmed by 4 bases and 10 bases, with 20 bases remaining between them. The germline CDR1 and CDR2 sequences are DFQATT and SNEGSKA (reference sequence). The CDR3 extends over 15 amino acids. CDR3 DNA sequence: TGCAGTGCTACCAGAGGACGGGGGGGAGAGTCACCCCTCCACTTT. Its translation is CSATRGRGGESPLHF.

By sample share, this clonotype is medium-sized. DNA for the CDR3: TGTGCCAGCAGTCCACTGGGCACACATGGGATAGCCAAAAACATTCAGTACTTC. It encodes CASSPLGTHGIAKNIQYF. The rearrangement joins TRBV6-5 to TRBJ2-4; no clear D. The V gene's germline CDR1 is MNHEY and CDR2 SVGAGI. Between the trimmed V and J ends, which lost 5 bases and 0 bases, there was a span of 20 bases. The CDR3 sequence is 18 residues long.

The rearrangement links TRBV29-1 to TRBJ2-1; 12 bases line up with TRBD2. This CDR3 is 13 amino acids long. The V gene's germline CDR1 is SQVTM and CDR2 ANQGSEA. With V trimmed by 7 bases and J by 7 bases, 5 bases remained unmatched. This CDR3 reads CSGRLAGANEQFF. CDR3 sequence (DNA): TGCAGCGGGCGACTAGCGGGGGCAAATGAGCAGTTCTTC.

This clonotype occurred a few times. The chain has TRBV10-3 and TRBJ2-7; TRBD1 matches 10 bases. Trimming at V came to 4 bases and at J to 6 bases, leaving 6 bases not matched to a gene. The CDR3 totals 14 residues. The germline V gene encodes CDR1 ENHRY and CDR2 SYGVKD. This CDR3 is CAISGGTGVGEQYF. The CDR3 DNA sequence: TGTGCCATCAGTGGCGGGACAGGGGTAGGCGAGCAGTACTTC.

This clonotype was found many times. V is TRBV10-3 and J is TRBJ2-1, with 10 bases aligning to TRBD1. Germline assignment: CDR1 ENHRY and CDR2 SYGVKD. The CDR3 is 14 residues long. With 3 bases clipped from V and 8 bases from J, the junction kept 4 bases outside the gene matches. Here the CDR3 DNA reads TGTGCCATCAGTGATCGACAGGGGGCCTATGAGCAGTTCTTC. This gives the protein CAISDRQGAYEQFF.

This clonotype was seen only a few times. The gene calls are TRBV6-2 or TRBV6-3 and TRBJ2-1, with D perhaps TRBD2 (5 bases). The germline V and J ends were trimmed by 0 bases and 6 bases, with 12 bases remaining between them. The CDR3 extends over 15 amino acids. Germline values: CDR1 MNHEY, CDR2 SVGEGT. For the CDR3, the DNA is TGTGCCAGCAGTTACTCTATGGGGAGTCCCAATGAGCAGTTCTTC. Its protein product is CASSYSMGSPNEQFF.

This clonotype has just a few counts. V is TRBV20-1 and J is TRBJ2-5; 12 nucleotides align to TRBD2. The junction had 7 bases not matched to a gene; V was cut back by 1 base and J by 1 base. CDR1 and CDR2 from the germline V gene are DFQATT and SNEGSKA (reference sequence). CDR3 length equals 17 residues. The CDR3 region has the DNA TGCAGTGCTAGAGGGCCGGGACTAGCGGGCACCCAAGAGACCCAGTACTTC. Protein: CSARGPGLAGTQETQYF.

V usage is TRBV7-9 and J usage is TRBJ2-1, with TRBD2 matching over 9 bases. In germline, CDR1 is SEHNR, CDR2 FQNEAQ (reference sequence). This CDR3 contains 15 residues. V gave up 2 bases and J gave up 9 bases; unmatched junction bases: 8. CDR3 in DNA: TGTGCCAGCAGCTTACGTTTAGGGCGGGAGGGTGAGCAGTTCTTC. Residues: CASSLRLGREGEQFF. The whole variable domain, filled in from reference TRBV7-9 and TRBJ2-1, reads DTGVSQNPRHKITKRGQNVTFRCDPISEHNRLYWYRQTLGQGPEFLTYFQNEAQLEKSRLLSDRFSAERPKGSFSTLEIQRTEQGDSAMYLCASSLRLGREGEQFFGPGTRLTVL.

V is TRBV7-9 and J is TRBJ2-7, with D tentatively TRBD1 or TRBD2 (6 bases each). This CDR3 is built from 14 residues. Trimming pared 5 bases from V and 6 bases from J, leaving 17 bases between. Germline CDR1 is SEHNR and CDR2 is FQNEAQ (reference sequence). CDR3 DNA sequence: TGTGCCAGCAGCGTTGCGGGACACCCCACCGAGCAGTACTTC. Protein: CASSVAGHPTEQYF.

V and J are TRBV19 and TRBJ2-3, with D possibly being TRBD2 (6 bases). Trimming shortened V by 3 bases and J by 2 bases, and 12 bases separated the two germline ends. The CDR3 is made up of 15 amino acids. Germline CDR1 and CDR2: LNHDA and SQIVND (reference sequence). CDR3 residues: CASSIVVRDTDTQYF. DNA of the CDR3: TGTGCCAGTAGTATTGTCGTGCGGGACACAGATACGCAGTATTTT.